One and the same sample provided the 7 T cell receptor beta chains below, sequenced in a study of T cells in Graves' hyperthyroidism and ophthalmopathy. The source material, RNA transcripts, was used to amplify TCR beta CDR3 regions. In the first-round RT-PCR of the TCR CDR3, the HTBI primer set was used. TCRdb redid the calling of the multiplex PCR reads with MiXCR, one entry per CDR3 protein. This sample has 500,000 to 750,000 distinct CDR3 sequences; 11% to 15% occur once, and the top ten carry roughly 7.1%. Sequenced sample: blood. Receptor source: a young woman with Graves' ophthalmopathy.

This clonotype has ten or more counts. The chain carries TRBV7-6 and TRBJ2-3, with D hard to call. The V gene's germline CDR1 is SGHVS and CDR2 FNYEAQ. The CDR3 extends over 13 amino acids. Trimming removed 2 bases at V and 5 bases at J, with 8 bases between. CDR3 loop: CASSLQEEDTQYF. The CDR3 coding sequence is TGTGCCAGCAGCTTACAAGAGGAAGATACGCAGTATTTT.

This clonotype was counted between two and nine times. V usage is TRBV20-1 and J usage is TRBJ2-1, with D perhaps matching TRBD1 or TRBD2 (6 bases each). V was cut by 2 bases and J by 10 bases, with 15 bases left in between. The CDR3 is 13 amino acids. Germline V lookup: CDR1 DFQATT, CDR2 SNEGSKA (reference sequence). Here the CDR3 DNA reads TGCAGTGCTAGATATGGACAGCGGGTAGAGCAGTTCTTC. Its protein is CSARYGQRVEQFF.

This clonotype was detected only a few times. The V and J genes are TRBV6-1 and TRBJ2-3, with a weak D call TRBD2 (5 bases). The ends were cut back, 10 bases at V and 2 bases at J, with 13 bases in the middle. The V gene's germline CDR1 is MNHNS and CDR2 SASEGT. The CDR3 runs 13 residues. The CDR3 sequence is CATRKRTTDTQYF. The CDR3 DNA reads as TGTGCCACCCGCAAGCGGACCACAGATACGCAGTATTTT.

This clonotype showed up many times. J is TRBJ2-7 and V is TRBV28; 13 positions agree with TRBD2. The length of the CDR3 is 14 residues. The germline V gene encodes CDR1 MDHEN and CDR2 SYDVKM. Trimming removed 5 bases from V and 9 bases from J; junction bases left unmatched: 7. CDR3 nucleotide sequence: TGTGCCAGCAGTCACGAAGGACTAGCGGGAGTGCAGTACTTC. Translating it yields CASSHEGLAGVQYF.

This clonotype has ten or more counts. This chain joins TRBV7-9 and TRBJ1-6; D is undetermined. Germline V gives CDR1 SEHNR, CDR2 FQNEAQ (reference sequence). CDR3 length: 12 amino acids. Trimming left V 2 bases short and J 7 bases short, with 3 bases between. The CDR3 region has the DNA TGTGCCAGCAGCTTACAGAATTCACCCCTCCACTTT. Translation gives CASSLQNSPLHF.

This clonotype was found many times. J is TRBJ1-5 and V is TRBV7-9, with TRBD1 matching over 8 bases. The CDR3 extends over 17 amino acids. CDR1 and CDR2 (germline): SEHNR, FQNEAQ (reference sequence). The trim removed 0 bases at V and 3 bases at J, leaving 7 bases unmatched. The CDR3 region is CASSLASTGATNQPQHF. CDR3 nucleotides: TGTGCCAGCAGCTTAGCCTCGACAGGGGCTACCAATCAGCCCCAGCATTTT.

This clonotype has more than one count but fewer than ten. V and J are TRBV19 and TRBJ2-6, with D perhaps TRBD2 (7 bases). Germline CDR1 and CDR2: LNHDA and SQIVND (reference sequence). The ends were cut back, 6 bases at V and 4 bases at J, with 16 bases in the middle. CDR3 length: 16 residues. CDR3 nucleotide sequence: TGTGCCAGTAGCCAAGGGGGGGGAGGCGGGGCCAACGTCCTGACTTTC. This translates into CASSQGGGGGANVLTF. Combining the CDR3 with reference TRBV19 and TRBJ2-6 gives the whole variable domain DGGITQSPKYLFRKEGQNVTLSCEQNLNHDAMYWYRQDPGQGLRLIYYSQIVNDFQKGDIAEGYSVSREKKESFPLTVTSAQKNPTAFYLCASSQGGGGGANVLTFGAGSRLTVL.